Following are 27 T cell receptor beta chains from one sample sequenced in a study of T-cell memory formation after mild COVID-19. Each CDR3 protein is one row after TCRdb ran MiXCR on the 5' RACE reads. The sample has around 530,000 distinct CDR3 sequences, about 20% seen once; the top ten hold 7.5% to 9.5%. The sequenced sample was PBMCs or a T cell subset sorted from them (not recorded which). These receptors were obtained from an adult woman who had mild COVID-19 (a few samples of this study predate the infection). Cell type and time point are not known.

The chain carries TRBV3-1 and TRBJ2-7; no clear D. The CDR3 covers 14 residues. The germline CDR1 and CDR2 sequences are LGHDT and YNNKEL (reference sequence). Trimming shortened V by 1 base and J by 0 bases, and 7 bases separated the two germline ends. CDR3 nucleotide sequence: TGTGCCAGCAGCCAAGCATGGAGCTCCTACGAGCAGTACTTC. This encodes CASSQAWSSYEQYF.

The chain recombines TRBV20-1 with TRBJ1-5, with 7 nucleotides matching TRBD1. In germline, CDR1 is DFQATT, CDR2 SNEGSKA (reference sequence). Germline trimming cut 5 bases from V and 3 bases from J; bases unmatched to any gene: 10. The CDR3 has 15 residues. Here the CDR3 reads CSARQGSVNNQPQHF. CDR3 sequence (DNA): TGCAGTGCTCGACAGGGTTCGGTTAACAATCAGCCCCAGCATTTT.

The table lists this clonotype with a few counts. The chain recombines TRBV5-6 with TRBJ2-1; D possibly matches TRBD1 or TRBD2 (5 bases each). CDR1 and CDR2 from the germline V gene are SGHDT and YYEEEE. Trimming pared 3 bases from V and 5 bases from J, leaving 18 bases between. CDR3 size: 16 residues. The CDR3 sequence is CASSWGPSPFNNEQFF. The CDR3 DNA sequence: TGTGCCAGCAGCTGGGGACCGTCGCCTTTTAACAATGAGCAGTTCTTC.

This clonotype has a count of ten or more. The genes are TRBV5-1 and TRBJ2-3, with TRBD1 matching 8 bases. The CDR3 runs to 11 residues. Germline CDR1 reads SGHRS; CDR2 reads YFSETQ. The V gene end was trimmed by 4 bases and the J gene end by 13 bases; junction bases not matched to a gene: 5. CDR3 sequence reads: CASSRQGIKYF. For the CDR3, the DNA is TGCGCCAGCAGCCGACAGGGGATAAAGTATTTT.

The CDR3 loop is CASSLDLPASEQFF. The CDR3 region has the DNA TGTGCCAGCAGCTTAGATCTCCCGGCTTCTGAGCAGTTCTTC. The chain couples TRBV11-3 to TRBJ2-1; D gene uncertain. The V gene lost 0 bases and the J gene lost 9 bases, with 12 bases spanning the gap. In germline, CDR1 is SGHNT, CDR2 YENEEA. This CDR3 has 14 residues.

The table lists this clonotype with a few counts. This sequence joins TRBV29-1 and TRBJ1-1, with a weak D call TRBD1 (6 bases). This CDR3 spans 13 amino acids. Trimming stripped 6 bases from V and 5 bases from J, with 16 bases between. The germline V gene encodes CDR1 SQVTM and CDR2 ANQGSEA. The CDR3 protein is CSVFQRGGTEAFF. CDR3 nucleotide sequence: TGCAGCGTCTTCCAGAGAGGGGGAACTGAAGCTTTCTTT.

CDR3 nucleotide sequence: TGTGCCAGCAGCTTCTCTTCGGGACAGGGAACCGAGCAGTACTTC. This gives the protein CASSFSSGQGTEQYF. The V and J genes are TRBV7-2 and TRBJ2-7; 9 bases match TRBD1. Germline CDR1 SGHTA, CDR2 FQGNSA. The CDR3 runs to 15 residues. With V trimmed by 3 bases and J by 6 bases, 9 bases remained unmatched.

This rearrangement joins TRBV12-3 or TRBV12-4 to TRBJ2-2, with 8 bases that match TRBD1. V was clipped by 0 bases and J by 9 bases; unmatched bases: 12. The CDR3 has 17 amino acids. CDR3 loop: CASSLAPPGGGSRELFF. As DNA, the CDR3 is TGTGCCAGCAGTTTAGCCCCACCAGGGGGCGGTAGCCGGGAGCTGTTTTTT.

This clonotype turned up a few times. The chain recombines TRBV7-6 with TRBJ2-2; D possibly corresponds to TRBD2 (7 bases). Germline lookup yields CDR1 SGHVS and CDR2 FNYEAQ. Trimming shortened V by 1 base and J by 6 bases, and 15 bases separated the two germline ends. The CDR3 length is 16 residues. This CDR3 reads CASSLGFGGHAGELFF. The CDR3 DNA follows: TGTGCCAGCAGCTTAGGATTCGGGGGGCATGCCGGGGAGCTGTTTTTT.

The rearrangement joins TRBV2 to TRBJ2-1, with TRBD1 identical over 7 bases. CDR3 length equals 13 residues. Trimming at V came to 7 bases and at J to 2 bases, leaving 2 bases not matched to a gene. From germline, CDR1 is SNHLY and CDR2 FYNNEI. CDR3 in DNA: TGTGCCAGCATTCAGGGGGCCTACAATGAGCAGTTCTTC. Amino acid sequence: CASIQGAYNEQFF.

The rearrangement links TRBV20-1 to TRBJ2-2, with D possibly matching TRBD2 (6 bases). The CDR3 contains 17 residues. Germline CDR1 reads DFQATT; CDR2 reads SNEGSKA (reference sequence). V lost 0 bases to trimming and J lost 1 base, with 15 bases between them. CDR3 sequence reads: CSARDPSRRGNTGELFF. Here the CDR3 DNA reads TGCAGTGCTAGAGACCCGTCGAGGCGGGGGAACACCGGGGAGCTGTTTTTT.

The chain carries TRBV25-1 and TRBJ2-7; either TRBD1 or TRBD2 may supply D (5 bases each). This CDR3 has 15 amino acids. Germline CDR1 reads MGHDK; CDR2 reads SYGVNS. V was pared by 3 bases and J by 0 bases, with 12 bases between. CDR3 DNA: TGTGCCAGCAGTGACCCGGGGCCCAGCTCCTACGAGCAGTACTTC. Translating it yields CASSDPGPSSYEQYF.

The table lists this clonotype with a few counts. The rearrangement links TRBV4-3 to TRBJ1-2; D not resolved. Trimming removed 4 bases at V and 5 bases at J, with 20 bases between. The CDR3 is 16 amino acids. Germline CDR1 LGHNA, CDR2 YSLEER. CDR3 in amino acids: CASSPEVRFRVYGYTF. DNA for the CDR3: TGCGCCAGCAGCCCCGAAGTCCGTTTCCGTGTATATGGCTACACCTTC.

The V and J genes are TRBV27 and TRBJ2-7; 8 bases are shared with TRBD2. J was trimmed by 3 bases and V by 7 bases; bases with no gene match: 2. Per germline, CDR1 MNHEY and CDR2 SMNVEV (reference sequence). The CDR3 is 12 amino acids. DNA for the CDR3: TGTGCCAGCATTCGGGGGGGCTACGAGCAGTACTTC. Translation: CASIRGGYEQYF.

The chain employs TRBV9 and TRBJ2-7; 16 bases agree with TRBD2. V lost 5 bases, J lost 7 bases, and 9 bases stayed unmatched. Germline CDR1 SGDLS, CDR2 YYNGEE. The length of the CDR3 is 16 residues. The CDR3 DNA is TGTGCCAGCAGTAGAGCCGGGACTAGCGGGAGGGGAGAGCAGTACTTC. Translated, it gives CASSRAGTSGRGEQYF.

The J gene is TRBJ2-1, the V gene TRBV14; D is undetermined. The CDR3 extends over 12 amino acids. Trimming cost V 0 bases and J 12 bases, with 9 bases left between them. CDR1 and CDR2 from the germline V gene are SGHDN and FVKESK. CDR3 DNA: TGTGCCAGCAGCCAAGAGAGGTGGGCGCAGTTCTTC. Amino acids: CASSQERWAQFF. The whole variable domain, filled in from reference TRBV14 and TRBJ2-1, reads EAGVTQFPSHSVIEKGQTVTLRCDPISGHDNLYWYRRVMGKEIKFLLHFVKESKQDESGMPNNRFLAERTGGTYSTLKVQPAELEDSGVYFCASSQERWAQFFGPGTRLTVL.

V is TRBV11-1 and J is TRBJ1-1; 8 bases fit TRBD1. V shed 3 bases and J 4 bases; nucleotides not matched to a gene: 4. This CDR3 is 14 amino acids long. Per germline, CDR1 SGHAT and CDR2 FQDESV (reference sequence). The DNA of the CDR3 is TGTGCCAGCAGCTTGGACAGGGATCGCACTGAAGCTTTCTTT. It yields the protein CASSLDRDRTEAFF.

The V gene is TRBV20-1, the J gene TRBJ1-1, with D hard to call. V lost 6 bases and J lost 7, with 18 bases in between. The CDR3 consists of 13 residues. Germline CDR1 and CDR2: DFQATT and SNEGSKA (reference sequence). CDR3 DNA: TGCAGTGCCGAGCGACTCTTGATGATTGAAGCTTTCTTT. Its translation: CSAERLLMIEAFF.

The chain carries TRBV27 and TRBJ1-4; TRBD1 matches 9 bases. V dropped 5 bases and J dropped 7; count of bases not matched to a gene: 8. This CDR3 contains 15 residues. The germline V gene encodes CDR1 MNHEY and CDR2 SMNVEV (reference sequence). The CDR3 DNA sequence: TGTGCCAGCAGTCCCCCGGGACAGGGAAGTGAAAAACTGTTTTTT. Protein product: CASSPPGQGSEKLFF.

V gene TRBV6-5 combines with J gene TRBJ2-1; 7 bases map to TRBD2. V trimming: 5 bases; J trimming: 8 bases; junction bases outside the gene matches: 3. CDR1 MNHEY and CDR2 SVGAGI come from the germline V gene. The length of the CDR3 is 12 residues. In DNA form, the CDR3 reads TGTGCCAGCAGTCAGGCGGGAGATGAGCAGTTCTTC. It encodes CASSQAGDEQFF.

For this clonotype: The germline gene is not matched at one end of the junction; a read error may be the cause. This chain connects TRBV12-3 or TRBV12-4 to TRBJ2-7, with 8 positions matching TRBD1. There are 13 residues in the CDR3. The CDR3 region has the DNA TGTGCCAGCAGCCCCGTCCCGGGACAGGTTCGGGGCTTC. Its translation: CASSPVPGQVRGF.

This clonotype was observed once. The rearrangement uses TRBV18 and TRBJ1-1; TRBD1 matches 8 bases. This CDR3 is 15 amino acids long. From germline, CDR1 is KGHSH and CDR2 LQKENI. J lost 5 bases, V lost 4 bases, and 9 bases had no gene match. The CDR3 loop reads CASSRGTGGETEAFF. CDR3 coding DNA: TGTGCCAGCTCACGAGGAACAGGGGGAGAGACTGAAGCTTTCTTT.

The genes are TRBV11-3 and TRBJ2-5; no definite D call. Germline CDR1 reads SGHNT; CDR2 reads YENEEA. Trimming pared 2 bases from V and 5 bases from J, leaving 9 bases between. The CDR3 has 13 residues. The CDR3 region has the DNA TGTGCCAGCAGCTTATCGGAGCCGGAGACCCAGTACTTC. Its translation: CASSLSEPETQYF.

CDR3 DNA: TGTGCCAGCAGCTTATCCTTTCAAGTTCAAGAGACCCAGTACTTC. Its translation is CASSLSFQVQETQYF. The chain joins TRBV11-3 to TRBJ2-5; no definite D call. The CDR3 has 15 amino acids. In germline, CDR1 is SGHNT, CDR2 YENEEA. V lost 2 bases, J lost 2 bases, and 12 bases lay in between. Full variable domain (rest looked up from reference TRBV11-3 and TRBJ2-5): EAGVVQSPRYKIIEKKQPVAFWCNPISGHNTLYWYLQNLGQGPELLIRYENEEAVDDSQLPKDRFSAERLKGVDSTLKIQPAELGDSAVYLCASSLSFQVQETQYFGPGTRLLVL.

J is TRBJ2-5 and V is TRBV13; maybe TRBD1 (7 bases). The CDR3 runs 15 residues. V lost 4 bases and J 5 bases, leaving 17 bases between the germline ends. Germline assignment: CDR1 PRHDT and CDR2 FYEKMQ (reference sequence). The CDR3 region is CASSYRLEGQETQYF. In nucleotides, the CDR3 is TGTGCCAGCAGCTATCGACTAGAGGGACAGGAGACCCAGTACTTC.

The sample holds a few counts of this clonotype. CDR3 nucleotides: TGCGCCAGCAGCCCCCTCGGGGGACCAGGGGAGACCCAGTACTTC. It yields the protein CASSPLGGPGETQYF. The rearrangement joins TRBV5-1 to TRBJ2-5; D might be TRBD2 (6 bases). With 4 bases removed from V and 5 bases from J, the gap between germline ends came to 18 bases. The CDR3 has 15 amino acids. Germline V CDR1 and CDR2: SGHRS, YFSETQ.

This clonotype occurred a few times. This chain connects TRBV12-3 or TRBV12-4 to TRBJ1-1, with 8 bases aligning to TRBD1. V was pared by 5 bases and J by 1 base, with 6 bases of the junction left unmatched. This CDR3 comprises 15 residues. In DNA, the CDR3 is TGTGCCAGCAGTCCTCGACAGGGGTGGAACACTGAAGCTTTCTTT. Protein sequence: CASSPRQGWNTEAFF.